What follows are 8 T cell receptor beta chains derived from one specimen sequenced in a study of blood T cells in healthy people across ages. Through a sample-barcoded 5' primer and a J-beta primer mix, a second PCR was run for roughly 6 to 11 cycles. TCRdb recomputed calls from the 5' RACE reads with MiXCR, one row per CDR3 protein. The sample includes 1.5 million to 2 million distinct CDR3 sequences, 28% seen only once; the top ten take 7.7%. Sequencing was performed on blood. Receptors originate from a woman between 25 and 40 years old in good health.

This clonotype showed up many times. V and J are TRBV4-2 and TRBJ2-7; 11 bases are a match to TRBD2. J lost 3 bases, V lost 1 base, and 8 bases had no gene match. CDR1 is LGHNA and CDR2 is YNFKEQ in the germline V gene. This CDR3 is built from 17 residues. The CDR3 reads CASSQGGASGGYYEQYF. The CDR3 DNA sequence: TGTGCCAGCAGCCAAGGGGGGGCTAGCGGGGGGTACTACGAGCAGTACTTC.

V is TRBV7-9 and J is TRBJ2-1; TRBD2 matches 8 bases. The CDR3 totals 12 residues. CDR1 is SEHNR and CDR2 is FQNEAQ in the germline V gene (reference sequence). With 5 bases clipped from V and 10 bases from J, the junction kept 4 bases outside the gene matches. CDR3 amino acids: CASSHSSGEQFF. The DNA for the CDR3 is TGTGCCAGCAGCCATTCTAGCGGGGAGCAGTTCTTC.

The chain employs TRBV3-1 and TRBJ2-1; maybe TRBD2 (6 bases). This CDR3 is 14 amino acids long. Germline V gives CDR1 LGHDT, CDR2 YNNKEL (reference sequence). The V end was cut by 0 bases, the J end by 10 bases, with 13 bases between. As DNA, the CDR3 is TGTGCCAGCAGCCAAGAGGGCGCGGGAAACGAGCAGTTCTTC. Amino acids: CASSQEGAGNEQFF.

This rearrangement joins TRBV12-3 or TRBV12-4 to TRBJ2-2; D gene unclear. The CDR3 length is 12 residues. V gave up 10 bases and J gave up 1 base, with 7 bases separating them. The CDR3 sequence is CATAENTGELFF. The DNA for the CDR3 is TGTGCCACCGCCGAGAACACCGGGGAGCTGTTTTTT.

This clonotype was seen a handful of times. This sequence joins TRBV10-3 and TRBJ1-1; D gene unclear. V shed 4 bases and J shed 1 base, with 4 bases lying between them. Germline V gives CDR1 ENHRY, CDR2 SYGVKD. This CDR3 spans 12 amino acids. The CDR3 region has the DNA TGTGCCATCAGTGTGAAGAACACTGAAGCTTTCTTT. Translation: CAISVKNTEAFF.

This clonotype was counted a few times. One end of the junction is discordant with germline, which a read error may explain. The V gene is TRBV20-1, the J gene TRBJ1-4; no clear D gene. This CDR3 contains 14 residues. The germline gives CDR1 DFQATT, CDR2 SNEGSKA (reference sequence). The CDR3 is CSARDASTNKKLFF. CDR3 DNA: TGCAGTGCTAGGGACGCTTCAACTAATAAAAAACTGTTTTTT.

This clonotype was seen more than once but under ten times. The chain combines TRBV12-3 or TRBV12-4 with TRBJ2-1; 10 nucleotides line up with TRBD2. This CDR3 comprises 15 residues. V shed 6 bases, J shed 2 bases, and the junction held 4 bases outside the gene matches. CDR3 residues: CASRRAGGTYNEQFF. The CDR3 DNA reads TGTGCCAGCAGGAGAGCGGGGGGGACCTACAATGAGCAGTTCTTC.

The chain is built from TRBV7-2 and TRBJ1-4, with D possibly matching TRBD1 (5 bases). Trimming stripped 2 bases from V and 4 bases from J, with 14 bases between. The CDR3 has 16 residues. Looked up from germline, CDR1 is SGHTA and CDR2 is FQGNSA. The DNA of the CDR3 is TGTGCCAGCAGCTTAACAGCAGGGTTGGTTAATGAAAAACTGTTTTTT. Its protein product is CASSLTAGLVNEKLFF.